This T cell receptor (beta chain) was retrieved from a study of T cells in Graves' hyperthyroidism and ophthalmopathy. Whole-study findings and limits: A 13 V-J model separated ophthalmopathy from stable hyperthyroidism.

The length of the CDR3 is 14 residues. Germline V lookup: CDR1 SGHKS, CDR2 YYEKEE (reference sequence). The V end was cut by 3 bases, the J end by 6 bases, with 15 bases between. Investigators excluded patients with uncontrolled infection, other autoimmune disease, pregnancy or lactation. Clinical symptoms, serum thyroxine and TRAb, thyroid ultrasound and orbital computed tomography were used for the diagnoses. From RNA transcripts, TCR beta CDR3 regions were amplified. TCR CDR3 underwent first-round RT-PCR with the HTBI primer set. TCRdb called the multiplex PCR reads again in MiXCR, with one record for every CDR3 protein. The sample lists hundreds of thousands of distinct CDR3 sequences; around 22% were seen once. On this clonotype: What it binds is unknown.

The sequenced sample consisted of blood. The source of this sequence is a man younger than 45 with Graves' ophthalmopathy. The gene calls are TRBV5-5 and TRBJ1-1; possibly TRBD1 for D (5 bases). The CDR3: CASSWGSVSAEAFF. The DNA of the CDR3 is TGTGCCAGCAGCTGGGGCTCTGTTTCTGCTGAAGCTTTCTTT.